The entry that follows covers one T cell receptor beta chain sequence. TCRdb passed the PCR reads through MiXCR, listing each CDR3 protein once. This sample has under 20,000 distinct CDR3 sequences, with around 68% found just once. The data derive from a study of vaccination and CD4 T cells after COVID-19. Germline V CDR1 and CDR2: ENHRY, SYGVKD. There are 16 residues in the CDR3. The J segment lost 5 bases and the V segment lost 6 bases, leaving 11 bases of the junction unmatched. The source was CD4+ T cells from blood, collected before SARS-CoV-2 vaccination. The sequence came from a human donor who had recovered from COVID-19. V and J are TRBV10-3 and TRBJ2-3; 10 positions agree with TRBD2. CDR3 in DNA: TGTGCCATCAGGAACATTCTAGCGGGAGATGAAGATACGCAGTATTTT. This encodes CAIRNILAGDEDTQYF.